Presented here are 23 T cell receptor beta chains from one specimen sequenced in a study of blood T cell repertoires in COVID-19. Repertoires were generated with immunoSEQ multiplex PCR, while TCRdb's copy carries only in-frame clones and drops some. This table holds 120,000 or so clones, around three quarters found once. Sequencing input: peripheral blood. The receptors were sampled from a man aged 35 to 55 with active or convalescent COVID-19.

This sequence joins TRBV6-5 and TRBJ2-7; TRBD2 might be the D (6 bases). V was trimmed by 9 bases and J by 2 bases, leaving 20 bases between them. The CDR3 spans 15 residues. CDR1 and CDR2 from the germline V gene are MNHEY and SVGAGI. Here the CDR3 DNA reads TGTGCCAGTACGCTGGAGGGTAGAGGGACCTACGAGCAGTACTTC. Its protein product is CASTLEGRGTYEQYF.

This sequence joins TRBV12-1 and TRBJ1-1; no check of the table's D call, TRBD1, against the DNA was made. TRBV12-1 is listed as a pseudogene. The CDR3 spans 14 residues. The CDR3 DNA reads as TGTGCCAGCAGCAAAGACAGTGAGAACACTGAAGCTTTCTTT. Amino acids: CASSKDSENTEAFF.

The chain employs TRBV6-5 and TRBJ1-2, with a tentative D call TRBD1 (6 bases). Germline V gives CDR1 MNHEY, CDR2 SVGAGI. The CDR3 sequence is 12 residues long. V lost 5 bases, J lost 4 bases, and 8 bases lay in between. CDR3 nucleotides: TGTGCCAGCAGTAGGACAGCCTATGGCTACACCTTC. It is translated as CASSRTAYGYTF.

The V gene is TRBV7-2, the J gene TRBJ1-2; the D is unclear. V dropped 1 base and J dropped 2 bases, with 8 bases sitting between them. CDR3 length: 14 residues. The V gene's germline CDR1 is SGHTA and CDR2 FQGNSA. The CDR3 coding sequence is TGTGCCAGCAGCTTAGGTAGCAAAAACTATGGCTACACCTTC. Its protein is CASSLGSKNYGYTF.

The chain joins TRBV7-8 to TRBJ1-5; no reliable D call. Germline CDR1 reads SGHVS; CDR2 reads FQNEAQ. Trimming stripped 3 bases from V and 2 bases from J, with 11 bases between. CDR3 length equals 15 residues. The CDR3 region is CASSFTGSGNQPQHF. The DNA for the CDR3 is TGTGCCAGCAGCTTTACGGGGTCAGGCAATCAGCCCCAGCATTTT.

The table lists this clone with a count of one. This chain uses TRBV7-9 with TRBJ1-2, with TRBD1 identical over 7 bases. The germline CDR1 and CDR2 sequences are SEHNR and FQNEAQ (reference sequence). This CDR3 has 16 amino acids. Trimming cost V 5 bases and J 6 bases; bases outside gene matches: 15. CDR3 sequence: CASSPQGQPPINGYTF. Here the CDR3 DNA reads TGTGCCAGCAGCCCACAGGGACAGCCTCCTATCAATGGCTACACCTTC.

The J gene is TRBJ1-4, the V gene TRBV9, with D possibly matching TRBD1 (6 bases). The V gene lost 4 bases and the J gene lost 0 bases, with 10 bases spanning the gap. In germline, CDR1 is SGDLS, CDR2 YYNGEE. This CDR3 comprises 15 residues. The CDR3 nucleotides read TGTGCCAGCAGCTCCAGGACAGCAACTAATGAAAAACTGTTTTTT. It translates to CASSSRTATNEKLFF.

This clone came up a few times. V is TRBV12-5 and J is TRBJ1-1; 9 nucleotides align to TRBD1. CDR1 LGHNT and CDR2 FRNRAP come from the germline V gene. The ends lost 6 bases at V and 8 bases at J; junction bases unmatched: 4. The CDR3 is made up of 12 amino acids. The CDR3 is CASGWDRAEAFF. The CDR3 DNA follows: TGTGCTAGTGGCTGGGACAGGGCCGAAGCTTTCTTT.

This clone was counted once. The rearrangement links TRBV9 to TRBJ1-4; D remains ambiguous. The V end was cut by 3 bases, the J end by 8 bases, with 17 bases between. Germline V lookup: CDR1 SGDLS, CDR2 YYNGEE. The CDR3 contains 15 residues. The CDR3 spells CASSATPRTGEKLFF. For the CDR3, the DNA is TGTGCCAGCAGCGCTACTCCAAGAACCGGGGAAAAACTGTTTTTT.

The chain is built from TRBV6-1 and TRBJ1-4; D is ambiguous. The CDR3 covers 12 residues. Trimming stripped 5 bases from V and 6 bases from J, with 7 bases between. From germline, CDR1 is MNHNS and CDR2 SASEGT. This CDR3 reads CASSRLDEKLFF. CDR3 DNA: TGTGCCAGCAGTAGACTGGATGAAAAACTGTTTTTT.

This clone has just a few counts. The chain couples TRBV6-5 to TRBJ1-5; D call uncertain. CDR3 size: 13 residues. V was clipped by 2 bases and J by 6 bases, with 8 bases between them. Germline assignment: CDR1 MNHEY and CDR2 SVGAGI. In DNA form, the CDR3 reads TGTGCCAGCAGTTACGGGGAGGGTCAGCCCCAGCATTTT. This encodes CASSYGEGQPQHF.

This clone was found a few times. The chain links TRBV27 to TRBJ2-3, with 11 bases matching TRBD2. V gave up 0 bases and J gave up 3 bases; unmatched junction bases: 5. The CDR3 covers 17 residues. Germline V gives CDR1 MNHEY, CDR2 SMNVEV (reference sequence). The chain's CDR3 is CASSLSKGLAGTDTQYF. The CDR3 DNA follows: TGTGCCAGCAGTTTATCGAAAGGACTAGCGGGTACAGATACGCAGTATTTT.

This clone was seen just once. This chain uses TRBV5-4 with TRBJ2-1, with 7 positions matching TRBD1. V shed 0 bases and J 9 bases; nucleotides not matched to a gene: 9. The CDR3 consists of 15 residues. Germline V gene lookup returns CDR1 SGHNT and CDR2 YYREEE (reference sequence). The CDR3 sequence is CASSLGTGRTAEQFF. The CDR3 DNA is TGTGCCAGCAGCTTGGGGACAGGTCGGACTGCTGAGCAGTTCTTC.

This clone came up a few times. The gene calls are TRBV19 and TRBJ1-2, with no clear D. Germline V gene data show CDR1 as LNHDA and CDR2 as SQIVND (reference sequence). Trimming left V 0 bases short and J 3 bases short, with 8 bases between. The CDR3 contains 14 residues. CDR3 in DNA: TGTGCCAGTAGTATAGACAGGTTTTACTATGGCTACACCTTC. Translation gives CASSIDRFYYGYTF.

The genes are TRBV28 and TRBJ1-4, with 7 bases matching TRBD1. The CDR3 is 12 amino acids. The germline CDR1 and CDR2 sequences are MDHEN and SYDVKM. CDR3 protein: CGSGRGKEKLFF. For the CDR3, the DNA is TGTGGGTCCGGCAGGGGGAAAGAAAAACTGTTTTTT.

The chain combines TRBV21-1 with TRBJ1-5; the table's D call of TRBD1 was not tested on the DNA. TRBV21-1 corresponds to a pseudogene. The CDR3 spans 16 residues. The CDR3 DNA reads TGTGCCAGCAGTTCCCGGACATCCTATAGCAATCAGCCCCAGCATTTT. Translating it yields CASSSRTSYSNQPQHF.

The chain uses TRBV19 and TRBJ2-7; 10 bases map to TRBD1. Per germline, CDR1 LNHDA and CDR2 SQIVND (reference sequence). The junction had 6 bases not matched to a gene; V was cut back by 3 bases and J by 4 bases. The CDR3 extends over 15 amino acids. DNA of the CDR3: TGTGCCAGTAGTATCTCCGGGACAGGGGTTTACGAGCAGTACTTC. It specifies CASSISGTGVYEQYF.

This clone showed up just once. The chain is built from TRBV19 and TRBJ1-1; 8 nucleotides agree with TRBD1. Germline V gives CDR1 LNHDA, CDR2 SQIVND (reference sequence). Trimming removed 5 bases from V and 0 bases from J; junction bases left unmatched: 17. The CDR3 length is 19 residues. The DNA for the CDR3 is TGTGCCAGTAGTGACAGGGGCACCTCCTTCCGACCGATGAACACTGAAGCTTTCTTT. Translated: CASSDRGTSFRPMNTEAFF.

V and J are TRBV13 and TRBJ2-3; 10 bases fit TRBD2. Unmatched junction bases numbered 11, after V lost 3 bases and J lost 8 bases. The CDR3 length is 16 residues. The germline V gene has CDR1 PRHDT and CDR2 FYEKMQ (reference sequence). The DNA of the CDR3 is TGTGCCAGCAGCTTGGGGCTAGCGGGAGAACTCCCTACGCAGTATTTT. This codes for CASSLGLAGELPTQYF.

The J gene is TRBJ1-2, the V gene TRBV19; D possibly corresponds to TRBD1 (5 bases). The CDR3 contains 17 residues. With 7 bases removed from V and 4 bases from J, the gap between germline ends came to 25 bases. Germline V lookup: CDR1 LNHDA, CDR2 SQIVND (reference sequence). The CDR3 DNA sequence: TGTGCCAGTACAGCCCCAGGGCTTATTAAGGATATCTATGGCTACACCTTC. Its protein is CASTAPGLIKDIYGYTF.

The rearrangement links TRBV6-5 to TRBJ1-2; no clear D gene. Trimming took off 6 bases at V and 7 bases at J, with 21 bases between the two ends. The CDR3 covers 15 residues. Per germline, CDR1 MNHEY and CDR2 SVGAGI. CDR3 amino acids: CASSNTGKDRFGYTF. The CDR3 bases are TGTGCCAGCAGCAATACCGGGAAGGATCGATTTGGCTACACCTTC.

The rearrangement joins TRBV19 to TRBJ2-1; 9 bases match TRBD2. V shed 3 bases and J 5 bases; nucleotides not matched to a gene: 5. The CDR3 sequence is 15 residues long. Per germline, CDR1 LNHDA and CDR2 SQIVND (reference sequence). The CDR3 nucleotides read TGTGCCAGTAGTATTGCGGGAGGGCCGAACAATGAGCAGTTCTTC. Translation: CASSIAGGPNNEQFF.

The chain uses TRBV10-3 and TRBJ1-4; D uncertain. The CDR3 runs 15 residues. Germline loops: CDR1 ENHRY, CDR2 SYGVKD. V lost 0 bases to trimming and J lost 7 bases, with 12 bases between them. CDR3: CAISESWVPGEKLFF. The CDR3 DNA reads TGTGCCATCAGTGAGTCCTGGGTTCCGGGTGAAAAACTGTTTTTT.